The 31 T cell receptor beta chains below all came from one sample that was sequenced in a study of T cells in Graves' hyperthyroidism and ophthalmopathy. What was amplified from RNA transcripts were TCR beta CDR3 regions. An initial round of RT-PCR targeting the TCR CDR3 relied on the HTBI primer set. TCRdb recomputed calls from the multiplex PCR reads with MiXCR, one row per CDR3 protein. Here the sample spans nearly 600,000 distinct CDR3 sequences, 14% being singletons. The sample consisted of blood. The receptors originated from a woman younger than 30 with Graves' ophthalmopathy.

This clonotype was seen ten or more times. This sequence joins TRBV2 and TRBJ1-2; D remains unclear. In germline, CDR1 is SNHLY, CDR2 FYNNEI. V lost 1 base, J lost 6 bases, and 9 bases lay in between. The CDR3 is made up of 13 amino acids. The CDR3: CASSEEAGNGYTF. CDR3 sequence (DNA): TGTGCCAGCAGTGAAGAGGCGGGGAATGGCTACACCTTC.

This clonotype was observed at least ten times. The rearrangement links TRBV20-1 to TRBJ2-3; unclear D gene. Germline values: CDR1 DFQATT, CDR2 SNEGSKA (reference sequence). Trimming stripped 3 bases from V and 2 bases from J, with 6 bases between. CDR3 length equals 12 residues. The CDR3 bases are TGCAGTGCTAGCCCACTCACAGATACGCAGTATTTT. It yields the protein CSASPLTDTQYF.

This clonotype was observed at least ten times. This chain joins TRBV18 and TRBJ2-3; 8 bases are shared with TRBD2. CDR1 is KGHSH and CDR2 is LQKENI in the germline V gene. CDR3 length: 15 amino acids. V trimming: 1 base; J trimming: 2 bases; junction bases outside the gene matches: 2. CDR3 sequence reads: CASSPLAGTTDTQYF. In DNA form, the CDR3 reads TGTGCCAGCTCACCACTAGCGGGAACCACAGATACGCAGTATTTT.

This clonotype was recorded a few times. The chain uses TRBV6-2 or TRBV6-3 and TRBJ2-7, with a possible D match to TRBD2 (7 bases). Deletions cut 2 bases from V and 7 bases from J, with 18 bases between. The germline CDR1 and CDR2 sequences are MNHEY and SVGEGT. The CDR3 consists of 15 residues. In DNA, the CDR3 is TGTGCCAGCAGTTACGGGGGCGGGAGTCAAGGTGAGCAGTACTTC. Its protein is CASSYGGGSQGEQYF.

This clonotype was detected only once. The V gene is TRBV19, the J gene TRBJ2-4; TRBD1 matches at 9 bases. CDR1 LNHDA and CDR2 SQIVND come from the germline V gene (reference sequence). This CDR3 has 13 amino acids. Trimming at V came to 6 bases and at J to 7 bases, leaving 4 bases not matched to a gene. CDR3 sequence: CASRGTGGNIQYF. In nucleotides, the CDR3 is TGTGCCAGTAGAGGCACAGGGGGCAACATTCAGTACTTC.

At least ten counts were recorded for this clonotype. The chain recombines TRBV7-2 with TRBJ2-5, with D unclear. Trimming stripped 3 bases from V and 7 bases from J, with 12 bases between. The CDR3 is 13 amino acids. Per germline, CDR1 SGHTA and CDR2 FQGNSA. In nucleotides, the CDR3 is TGTGCCAGCAGCTTTCCTCCCGAGGCGACCCAGTACTTC. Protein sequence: CASSFPPEATQYF.

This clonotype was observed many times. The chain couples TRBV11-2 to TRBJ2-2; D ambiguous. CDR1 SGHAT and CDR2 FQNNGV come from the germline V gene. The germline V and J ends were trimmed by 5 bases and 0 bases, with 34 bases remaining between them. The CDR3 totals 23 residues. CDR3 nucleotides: TGTGCCAGCAGCCCGTTCAAGTTGTTTGGGTCGAAGGTCCTAAAATCGAACACCGGGGAGCTGTTTTTT. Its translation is CASSPFKLFGSKVLKSNTGELFF.

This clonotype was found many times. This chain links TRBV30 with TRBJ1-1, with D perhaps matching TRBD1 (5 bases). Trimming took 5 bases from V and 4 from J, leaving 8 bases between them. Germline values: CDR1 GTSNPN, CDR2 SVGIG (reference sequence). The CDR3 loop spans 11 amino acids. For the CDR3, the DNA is TGTGCCTGGGGGGGGAGCACTGAAGCTTTCTTT. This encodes CAWGGSTEAFF.

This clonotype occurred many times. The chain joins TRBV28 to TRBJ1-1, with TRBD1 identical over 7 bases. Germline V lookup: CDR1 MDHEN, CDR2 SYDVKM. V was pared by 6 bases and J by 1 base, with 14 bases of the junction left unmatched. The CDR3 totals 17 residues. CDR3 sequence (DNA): TGTGCCAGCAGCCGGTTCACAGGGGCGTCCGCGAACACTGAAGCTTTCTTT. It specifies CASSRFTGASANTEAFF. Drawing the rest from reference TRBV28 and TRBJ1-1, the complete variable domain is DVKVTQSSRYLVKRTGEKVFLECVQDMDHENMFWYRQDPGLGLRLIYFSYDVKMKEKGDIPEGYSVSREKKERFSLILESASTNQTSMYLCASSRFTGASANTEAFFGQGTRLTVV.

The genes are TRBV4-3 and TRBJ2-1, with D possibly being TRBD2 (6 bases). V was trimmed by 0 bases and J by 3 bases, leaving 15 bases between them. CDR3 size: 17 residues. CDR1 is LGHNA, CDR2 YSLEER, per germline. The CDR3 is CASSQDPKGLSYNEQFF. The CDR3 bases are TGCGCCAGCAGCCAAGATCCCAAAGGACTAAGCTACAATGAGCAGTTCTTC.

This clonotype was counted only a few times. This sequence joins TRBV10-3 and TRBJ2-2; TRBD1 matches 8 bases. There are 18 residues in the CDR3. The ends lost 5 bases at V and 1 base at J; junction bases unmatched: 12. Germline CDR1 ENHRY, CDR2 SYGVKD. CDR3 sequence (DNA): TGTGCCATCAGTCGGCGAGGTACTGACAGGGGGAACACCGGGGAGCTGTTTTTT. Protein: CAISRRGTDRGNTGELFF.

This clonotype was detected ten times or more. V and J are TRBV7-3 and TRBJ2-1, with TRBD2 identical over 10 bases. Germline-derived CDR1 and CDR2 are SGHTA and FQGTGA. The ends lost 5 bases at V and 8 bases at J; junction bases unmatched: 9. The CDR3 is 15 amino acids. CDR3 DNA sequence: TGTGCCAGCAGCCATACCGCTAGCGGGAGCCATGAGCAGTTCTTC. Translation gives CASSHTASGSHEQFF.

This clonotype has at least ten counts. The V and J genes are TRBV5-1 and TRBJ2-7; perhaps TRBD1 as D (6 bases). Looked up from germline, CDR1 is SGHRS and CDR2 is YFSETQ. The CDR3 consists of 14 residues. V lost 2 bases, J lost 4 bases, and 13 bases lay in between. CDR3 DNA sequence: TGCGCCAGCAGCTTAGGGACAAATACTTACGAGCAGTACTTC. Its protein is CASSLGTNTYEQYF.

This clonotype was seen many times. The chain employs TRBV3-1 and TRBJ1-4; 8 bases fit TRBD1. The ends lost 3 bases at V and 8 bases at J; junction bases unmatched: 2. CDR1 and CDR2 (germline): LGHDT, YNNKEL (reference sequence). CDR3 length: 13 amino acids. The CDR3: CASSQGTGEKLFF. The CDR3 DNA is TGTGCCAGCAGCCAGGGGACAGGAGAAAAACTGTTTTTT. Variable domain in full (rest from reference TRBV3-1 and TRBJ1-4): DTAVSQTPKYLVTQMGNDKSIKCEQNLGHDTMYWYKQDSKKFLKIMFSYNNKELIINETVPNRFSPKSPDKAHLNLHINSLELGDSAVYFCASSQGTGEKLFFGSGTQLSVL.

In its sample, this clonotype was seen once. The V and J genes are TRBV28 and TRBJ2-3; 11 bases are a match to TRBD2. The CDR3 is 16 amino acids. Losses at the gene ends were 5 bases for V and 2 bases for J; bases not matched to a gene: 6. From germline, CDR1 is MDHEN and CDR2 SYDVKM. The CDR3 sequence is CASSVRTSGYTDTQYF. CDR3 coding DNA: TGTGCCAGCAGTGTGAGGACTAGCGGGTACACAGATACGCAGTATTTT. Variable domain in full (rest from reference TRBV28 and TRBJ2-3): DVKVTQSSRYLVKRTGEKVFLECVQDMDHENMFWYRQDPGLGLRLIYFSYDVKMKEKGDIPEGYSVSREKKERFSLILESASTNQTSMYLCASSVRTSGYTDTQYFGPGTRLTVL.

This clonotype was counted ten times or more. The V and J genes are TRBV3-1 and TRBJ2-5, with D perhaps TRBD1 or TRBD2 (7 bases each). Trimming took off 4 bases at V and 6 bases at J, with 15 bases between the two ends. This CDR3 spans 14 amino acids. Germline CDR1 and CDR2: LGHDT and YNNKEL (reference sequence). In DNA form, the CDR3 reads TGTGCCAGCAGCCCTTCAGGGGGGGGTCAGACCCAGTACTTC. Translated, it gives CASSPSGGGQTQYF.

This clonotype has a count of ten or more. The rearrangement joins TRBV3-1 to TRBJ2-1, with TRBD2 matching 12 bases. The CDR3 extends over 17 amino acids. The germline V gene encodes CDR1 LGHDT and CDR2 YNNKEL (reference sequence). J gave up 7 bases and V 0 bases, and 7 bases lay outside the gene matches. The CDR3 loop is CASSQEASGRGGNEQFF. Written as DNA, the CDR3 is TGTGCCAGCAGCCAAGAGGCTAGCGGGAGGGGTGGGAATGAGCAGTTCTTC.

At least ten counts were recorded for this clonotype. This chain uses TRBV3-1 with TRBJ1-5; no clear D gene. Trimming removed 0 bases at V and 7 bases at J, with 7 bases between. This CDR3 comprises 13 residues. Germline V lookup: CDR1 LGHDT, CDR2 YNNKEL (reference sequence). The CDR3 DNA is TGTGCCAGCAGCCAAGATTCGGACCAGCCCCAGCATTTT. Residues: CASSQDSDQPQHF.

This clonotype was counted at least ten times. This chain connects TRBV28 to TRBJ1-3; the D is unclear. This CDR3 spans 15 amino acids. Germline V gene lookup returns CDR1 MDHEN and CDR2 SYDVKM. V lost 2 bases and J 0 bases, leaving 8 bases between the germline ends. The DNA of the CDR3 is TGTGCCAGCAGTTTAGCAAGCCACTCTGGAAACACCATATATTTT. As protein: CASSLASHSGNTIYF.

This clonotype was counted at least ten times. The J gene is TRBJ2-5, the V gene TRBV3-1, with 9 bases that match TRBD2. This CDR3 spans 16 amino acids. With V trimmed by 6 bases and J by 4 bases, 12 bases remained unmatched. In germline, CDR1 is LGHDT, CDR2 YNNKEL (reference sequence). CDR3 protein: CASSPPASGIGETQYF. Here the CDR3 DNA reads TGTGCCAGCAGTCCCCCGGCTAGCGGGATAGGAGAGACCCAGTACTTC.

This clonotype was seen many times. Here the CDR3 DNA reads TGCAGTGCTTACAGGGGTCTCGAGCAGTACTTC. It translates to CSAYRGLEQYF. The chain joins TRBV20-1 to TRBJ2-7; 7 bases align to TRBD1. V trimming: 5 bases; J trimming: 6 bases; junction bases outside the gene matches: 4. This CDR3 is 11 amino acids long. Germline V CDR1 and CDR2: DFQATT, SNEGSKA (reference sequence).

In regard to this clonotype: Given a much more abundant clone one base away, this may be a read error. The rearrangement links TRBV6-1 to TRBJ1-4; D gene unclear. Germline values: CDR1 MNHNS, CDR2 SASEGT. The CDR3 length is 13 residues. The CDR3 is CASGEVPGGKLFF. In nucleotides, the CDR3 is TGTGCCAGCGGTGAAGTTCCGGGAGGGAAACTGTTTTTT.

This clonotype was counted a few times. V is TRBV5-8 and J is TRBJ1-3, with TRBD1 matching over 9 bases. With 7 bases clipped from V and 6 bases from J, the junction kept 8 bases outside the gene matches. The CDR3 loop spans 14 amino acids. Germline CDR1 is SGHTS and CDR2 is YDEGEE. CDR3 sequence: CASRPGQGKNTIYF. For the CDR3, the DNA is TGTGCCAGCCGACCGGGACAGGGAAAAAACACCATATATTTT. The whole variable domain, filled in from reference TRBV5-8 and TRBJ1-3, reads EAGVTQSPTHLIKTRGQQATLRCSPISGHTSVYWYQQALGLGLQFLLWYDEGEERNRGNFPPRFSGRQFPNYSSELNVNALELEDSALYLCASRPGQGKNTIYFGEGSWLTVV.

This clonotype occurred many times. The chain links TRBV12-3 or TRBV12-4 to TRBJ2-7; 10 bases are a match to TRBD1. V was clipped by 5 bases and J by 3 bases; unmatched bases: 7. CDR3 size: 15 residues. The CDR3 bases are TGTGCCAGCAGTAGCGGACAGGGGGTTAGCTACGAGCAGTACTTC. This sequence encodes CASSSGQGVSYEQYF.

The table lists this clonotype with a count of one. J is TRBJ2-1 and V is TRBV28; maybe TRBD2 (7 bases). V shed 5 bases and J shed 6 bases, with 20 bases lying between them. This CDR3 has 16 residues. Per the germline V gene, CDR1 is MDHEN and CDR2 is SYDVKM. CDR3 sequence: CASSVGLGGGFNEQFF. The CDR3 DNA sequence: TGTGCCAGCAGTGTCGGACTAGGGGGAGGGTTCAATGAGCAGTTCTTC.

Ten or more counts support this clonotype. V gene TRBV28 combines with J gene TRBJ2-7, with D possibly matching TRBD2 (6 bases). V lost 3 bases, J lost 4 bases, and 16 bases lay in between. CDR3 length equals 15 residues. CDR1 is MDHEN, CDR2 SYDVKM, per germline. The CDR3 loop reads CASSLATGRSYEQYF. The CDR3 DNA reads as TGTGCCAGCAGTTTGGCAACCGGGAGATCTTACGAGCAGTACTTC. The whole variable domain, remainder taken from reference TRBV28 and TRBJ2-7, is DVKVTQSSRYLVKRTGEKVFLECVQDMDHENMFWYRQDPGLGLRLIYFSYDVKMKEKGDIPEGYSVSREKKERFSLILESASTNQTSMYLCASSLATGRSYEQYFGPGTRLTVT.

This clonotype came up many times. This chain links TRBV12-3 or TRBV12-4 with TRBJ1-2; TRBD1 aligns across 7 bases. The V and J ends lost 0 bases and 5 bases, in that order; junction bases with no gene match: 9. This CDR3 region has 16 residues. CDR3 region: CASSLAGGAAFYGYTF. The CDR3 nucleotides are TGTGCCAGCAGTTTAGCAGGGGGCGCGGCCTTTTATGGCTACACCTTC.

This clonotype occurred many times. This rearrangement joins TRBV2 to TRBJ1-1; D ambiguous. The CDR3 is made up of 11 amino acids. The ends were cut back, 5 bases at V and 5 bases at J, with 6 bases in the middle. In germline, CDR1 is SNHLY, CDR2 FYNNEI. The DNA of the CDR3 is TGTGCCAGCAGTAGTTATACTGAAGCTTTCTTT. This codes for CASSSYTEAFF.

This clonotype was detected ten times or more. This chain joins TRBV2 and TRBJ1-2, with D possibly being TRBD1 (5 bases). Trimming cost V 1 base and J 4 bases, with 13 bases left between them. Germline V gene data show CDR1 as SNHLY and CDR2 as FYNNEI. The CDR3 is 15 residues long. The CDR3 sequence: CASSEEPRQIYGYTF. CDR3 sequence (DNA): TGTGCCAGCAGTGAAGAACCCCGACAGATCTATGGCTACACCTTC.

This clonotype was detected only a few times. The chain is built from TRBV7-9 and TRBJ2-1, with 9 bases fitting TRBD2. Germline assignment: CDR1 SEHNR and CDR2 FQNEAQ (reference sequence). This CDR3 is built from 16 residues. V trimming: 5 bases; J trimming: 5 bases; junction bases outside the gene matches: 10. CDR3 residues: CASSPLGRLADNEQFF. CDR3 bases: TGTGCCAGCAGCCCCCTAGGCCGACTAGCGGACAATGAGCAGTTCTTC.

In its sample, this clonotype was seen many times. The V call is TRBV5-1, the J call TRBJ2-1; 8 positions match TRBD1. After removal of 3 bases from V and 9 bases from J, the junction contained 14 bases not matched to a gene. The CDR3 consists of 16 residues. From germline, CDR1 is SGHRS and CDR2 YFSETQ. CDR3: CASSSYPGGRKGEQFF. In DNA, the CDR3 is TGCGCCAGCAGCTCGTACCCAGGGGGCCGAAAGGGTGAGCAGTTCTTC.